The clone carrying this T cell receptor beta chain was seen a few times. As yet, its antigen is unknown. Preparation of the TCRbeta library was carried out with unique molecular identifiers. TCRdb independently ran MiXCR on the PCR reads; one entry per CDR3 protein. The repertoire holds 450,000 to 600,000 distinct CDR3 sequences, with over 10% as singletons. V lost 5 bases and J 5 bases, leaving 9 bases between the germline ends. The CDR3 totals 13 residues. The germline V gene encodes CDR1 SEHNR and CDR2 FQNEAQ (reference sequence). This entry is derived from a study of T-cell reconstitution after alpha-beta-depleted transplantation in children. Study conclusions and caveats: Counts and diversity of T cells one year after transplant came mostly from newly produced T cells. After transplant, high TCRbeta diversity at day 60 in some patients arose from surviving recipient T cells and thymic progenitors. At around two months after transplant, the alpha-beta T cells were reportedly derived from several hundred expanded clones that came from non-depleted graft cells.

The receptor was derived from a male patient younger than 18 who had a stem cell transplant for acute myeloid leukemia, so the T cells may come from the graft donor. The sequences come from PBMCs, mostly from graft donor cells, collected 360 days after TCRalphabeta/CD19-depleted stem cell transplant. The V call is TRBV7-9, the J call TRBJ2-2; no clear D. CDR3 bases: TGTGCCAGCAGCCCACACCAGACCGGGGAGCTGTTTTTT. It yields the protein CASSPHQTGELFF.